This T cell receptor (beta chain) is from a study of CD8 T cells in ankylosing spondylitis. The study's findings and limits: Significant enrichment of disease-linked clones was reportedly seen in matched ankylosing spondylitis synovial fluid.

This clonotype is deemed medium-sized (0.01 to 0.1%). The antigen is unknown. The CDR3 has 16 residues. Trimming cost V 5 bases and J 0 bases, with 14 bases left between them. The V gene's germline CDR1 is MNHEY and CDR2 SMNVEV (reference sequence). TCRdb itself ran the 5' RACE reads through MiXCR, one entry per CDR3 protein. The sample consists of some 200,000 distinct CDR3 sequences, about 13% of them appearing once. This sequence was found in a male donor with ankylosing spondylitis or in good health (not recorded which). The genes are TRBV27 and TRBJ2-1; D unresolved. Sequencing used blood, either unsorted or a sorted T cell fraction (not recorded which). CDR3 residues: CASSVGRMSSYNEQFF. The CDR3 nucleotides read TGTGCCAGCAGTGTGGGAAGAATGAGCTCCTACAATGAGCAGTTCTTC.